One and the same sample provided the 21 T cell receptor beta chains below, sequenced in a study of CD8 T cells in ankylosing spondylitis. TCRdb reprocessed the 5' RACE reads with MiXCR, giving one entry per CDR3 protein. Of under 400,000 distinct CDR3 sequences listed, roughly 10% were seen once; the top ten hold 9.1%. Sequenced material: blood, either unsorted or a sorted T cell fraction (not recorded which). The receptor source for this set is a female donor with ankylosing spondylitis or in good health (not recorded which).

The chain has TRBV27 and TRBJ1-6; 8 nucleotides line up with TRBD1. This CDR3 has 14 residues. Trimming removed 6 bases from V and 10 bases from J; junction bases left unmatched: 8. Germline V gene data show CDR1 as MNHEY and CDR2 as SMNVEV (reference sequence). The CDR3 DNA is TGTGCCAGCAGCTGGACAGGGAATTACTCACCCCTCCACTTT. Its protein product is CASSWTGNYSPLHF.

The sample holds many counts of this clonotype. V usage is TRBV5-6 and J usage is TRBJ2-1, with D perhaps TRBD1 (6 bases). Germline V gene sequence: CDR1 SGHDT, CDR2 YYEEEE. This CDR3 is 16 amino acids long. The germline V and J ends were trimmed by 0 bases and 3 bases, with 13 bases remaining between them. CDR3 sequence reads: CASSLGGLGGYNEQFF. Written as DNA, the CDR3 is TGTGCCAGCAGCTTGGGTGGTCTAGGGGGCTACAATGAGCAGTTCTTC.

This clonotype was counted many times. The chain links TRBV5-1 to TRBJ2-5; D uncertain. Germline-derived CDR1 and CDR2 are SGHRS and YFSETQ. With 3 bases removed from V and 3 bases from J, the gap between germline ends came to 6 bases. CDR3 size: 12 residues. The CDR3 bases are TGCGCCAGCAGCTGGCAAGAAGAGACCCAGTACTTC. Residues: CASSWQEETQYF.

The chain recombines TRBV12-3 or TRBV12-4 with TRBJ2-7; 10 bases match TRBD2. The V segment lost 6 bases and the J segment 6 bases; nucleotides outside the gene matches: 11. The CDR3 spans 15 residues. CDR3 DNA sequence: TGTGCCAGCAGCTCACTCAGCGGGAGGGCACGCGAGCAGTACTTC. It yields the protein CASSSLSGRAREQYF.

Ten or more counts support this clonotype. V gene TRBV5-1 combines with J gene TRBJ1-1, with D perhaps TRBD1 (6 bases). Germline loops: CDR1 SGHRS, CDR2 YFSETQ. There are 14 residues in the CDR3. Trimming left V 4 bases short and J 4 bases short, with 14 bases between. The CDR3 sequence: CASSAGQTFTEAFF. As DNA, the CDR3 is TGCGCCAGCAGCGCCGGACAGACCTTCACTGAAGCTTTCTTT.

This clonotype has at least ten counts. J is TRBJ2-5 and V is TRBV11-1; 10 bases line up with TRBD1. Germline assignment: CDR1 SGHAT and CDR2 FQDESV (reference sequence). V was clipped by 5 bases and J by 4 bases; unmatched bases: 16. CDR3 size: 18 residues. The CDR3 DNA sequence: TGTGCCAGCAGCCCCGAACTCGGGACAGGGGCATCACGAGAGACCCAGTACTTC. Translating it yields CASSPELGTGASRETQYF.

The chain carries TRBV20-1 and TRBJ1-6, with D possibly matching TRBD1 (5 bases). The CDR3 length is 13 residues. V was clipped by 5 bases and J by 5 bases, with 10 bases between them. The germline V gene has CDR1 DFQATT and CDR2 SNEGSKA (reference sequence). Here the CDR3 DNA reads TGCAGTGCTGCCTCGGGGGATAATTCACCCCTCCACTTT. It specifies CSAASGDNSPLHF.

This clonotype was counted at least ten times. The J gene is TRBJ2-1, the V gene TRBV7-2; D is undetermined. This CDR3 has 14 amino acids. V was pared by 3 bases and J by 12 bases, with 18 bases between. Per the germline V gene, CDR1 is SGHTA and CDR2 is FQGNSA. DNA for the CDR3: TGTGCCAGCAGCTTCCAAGGACGGGCACTGGTGCAGTTCTTC. This gives the protein CASSFQGRALVQFF. The full variable domain, rest sourced from reference TRBV7-2 and TRBJ2-1, is GAGVSQSPSNKVTEKGKDVELRCDPISGHTALYWYRQSLGQGLEFLIYFQGNSAPDKSGLPSDRFSAERTGGSVSTLTIQRTQQEDSAVYLCASSFQGRALVQFFGPGTRLTVL.

This clonotype was recorded at least ten times. The CDR3: CASSERAGQGAFF. The CDR3 nucleotides read TGTGCCAGCAGTGAGCGGGCCGGACAGGGAGCTTTCTTT. The gene calls are TRBV6-1 and TRBJ1-1; TRBD1 matches 8 bases. CDR1 MNHNS and CDR2 SASEGT come from the germline V gene. This CDR3 has 13 amino acids. V shed 3 bases, J shed 10 bases, and the junction held 7 bases outside the gene matches.

This clonotype occurred a few times. V gene TRBV25-1 combines with J gene TRBJ2-3, with D possibly being TRBD2 (6 bases). The length of the CDR3 is 15 residues. Germline V gene data show CDR1 as MGHDK and CDR2 as SYGVNS. Trimming shortened V by 3 bases and J by 1 base, and 11 bases separated the two germline ends. The CDR3: CASSEGGAGTDTQYF. In DNA, the CDR3 is TGTGCCAGCAGTGAGGGGGGAGCAGGCACAGATACGCAGTATTTT.

This clonotype was detected many times. The rearrangement uses TRBV20-1 and TRBJ2-1; TRBD1 might be the D (6 bases). V was trimmed by 1 base and J by 4 bases, leaving 23 bases between them. This CDR3 contains 18 residues. CDR1 is DFQATT and CDR2 is SNEGSKA in the germline V gene (reference sequence). DNA of the CDR3: TGCAGTGCTAGAGTTACAGGGCGAGCCCTAATTCTATACAATGAGCAGTTCTTC. This codes for CSARVTGRALILYNEQFF.

This clonotype has ten or more counts. The chain employs TRBV11-2 and TRBJ2-3; no reliable D call. This CDR3 region has 14 residues. V lost 5 bases and J 10 bases, leaving 19 bases between the germline ends. The germline gives CDR1 SGHAT, CDR2 FQNNGV. In DNA, the CDR3 is TGTGCCAGCAGCCAGAACATGGGTGAGATCGCGCAGTATTTT. Translation: CASSQNMGEIAQYF.

This clonotype came up many times. J is TRBJ2-3 and V is TRBV6-1; 11 bases agree with TRBD2. The ends lost 5 bases at V and 3 bases at J; junction bases unmatched: 7. The length of the CDR3 is 16 residues. The V gene's germline CDR1 is MNHNS and CDR2 SASEGT. The CDR3 nucleotides read TGTGCCAGCAGTCCTATAGCGGGAGGGCGAACAGATACGCAGTATTTT. Its translation is CASSPIAGGRTDTQYF.

This clonotype was seen many times. The chain links TRBV20-1 to TRBJ1-5; D not certain. In germline, CDR1 is DFQATT, CDR2 SNEGSKA (reference sequence). The V gene lost 5 bases and the J gene lost 6 bases, with 14 bases spanning the gap. The CDR3 sequence is 13 residues long. The CDR3 loop is CSAGPQLGQPQHF. For the CDR3, the DNA is TGCAGTGCTGGACCCCAGTTGGGTCAGCCCCAGCATTTT.

Only one count was recorded for this clonotype. The junction differs from germline at one of its ends, possibly a read error. The rearrangement uses TRBV7-9 and TRBJ1-2; 9 bases are a match to TRBD1. This CDR3 has 14 amino acids. In germline, CDR1 is SEHNR, CDR2 FQNEAQ (reference sequence). The chain's CDR3 is CASSYFTGGEGYPF. CDR3 DNA sequence: TGTGCCAGCAGCTACTTTACAGGGGGCGAAGGCTACCCCTTC.

About this clonotype: This may arise from a read error, as a much more abundant clone is one base away. The V gene is TRBV6-1, the J gene TRBJ2-2; the D gene is possibly TRBD2 (5 bases). Germline CDR1 MNHNS, CDR2 SASEGT. The CDR3 is made up of 14 amino acids. Between the trimmed V and J ends, which lost 0 bases and 3 bases, there was a span of 5 bases. CDR3 sequence reads: CASSEARDTGELFF. The CDR3 DNA reads as TGTGCCAGCAGTGAAGCGAGGGACACCGGGGAGCTGTTTTTT.

This clonotype was seen more than once but under ten times. The V gene is TRBV6-2 or TRBV6-3, the J gene TRBJ2-7, with D perhaps TRBD2 (5 bases). Trimming shortened V by 5 bases and J by 4 bases, and 15 bases separated the two germline ends. From germline, CDR1 is MNHEY and CDR2 SVGEGT. This CDR3 has 14 residues. This CDR3 is CASSRTGERYEQYF. As DNA, the CDR3 is TGTGCCAGCAGTAGGACTGGGGAGCGATACGAGCAGTACTTC.

This clonotype was counted at least ten times. The chain couples TRBV27 to TRBJ1-6; D is possibly TRBD1 (5 bases). The CDR3 has 14 residues. V shed 7 bases and J shed 8 bases, with 15 bases lying between them. Per germline, CDR1 MNHEY and CDR2 SMNVEV (reference sequence). The chain's CDR3 is CASILRQGDSPLHF. In nucleotides, the CDR3 is TGTGCCAGCATTCTTCGGCAGGGTGATTCACCCCTCCACTTT.

This clonotype showed up many times. J is TRBJ1-1 and V is TRBV12-3 or TRBV12-4, with TRBD1 identical over 8 bases. The CDR3 extends over 12 amino acids. With 5 bases clipped from V and 10 bases from J, the junction kept 6 bases outside the gene matches. The CDR3, as DNA: TGTGCCAGCAGTAAGGACAGGGCGGGAGCTTTCTTT. It is translated as CASSKDRAGAFF.

This clonotype has at least ten counts. V gene TRBV12-3 or TRBV12-4 combines with J gene TRBJ1-4; D is perhaps TRBD1 (5 bases). CDR3 length: 14 amino acids. V was clipped by 3 bases and J by 7 bases, with 12 bases between them. The CDR3 protein is CASSLSGSGEKLFF. CDR3 in DNA: TGTGCCAGCAGTTTGTCAGGGAGCGGTGAAAAACTGTTTTTT.

This clonotype was counted between two and nine times. The gene calls are TRBV7-9 and TRBJ1-6; D unresolved. The germline CDR1 and CDR2 sequences are SEHNR and FQNEAQ (reference sequence). V shed 1 base and J shed 7 bases, with 5 bases lying between them. This CDR3 spans 13 amino acids. CDR3 protein: CASSLGSNSPLHF. The CDR3 DNA sequence: TGTGCCAGCAGCTTAGGAAGCAATTCACCCCTCCACTTT.